This TCR beta chain was observed in a study of shared clonotypes between healthy human individuals. Method: immunoSEQ multiplex PCR; TCRdb's copy keeps in-frame clones and lacks some. The data show 2.5 million or so clones, around nine tenths seen once. Points from the study as a whole: In this cohort, only blood was sampled, and tissue repertoires likely differ.

Notes on this clone: The antigen remains undetermined.

Germline V gene data show CDR1 as SGHRS and CDR2 as YFSETQ. CDR3 size: 14 residues. V lost 2 bases to trimming and J lost 4 bases, with 13 bases between them. The sample comprised naive CD4+ T cells sorted from blood. Regarding subset: CD45RA+ positively selected. The chain is built from TRBV5-1 and TRBJ2-7, with D possibly matching TRBD1 (5 bases). The TCR originated in a man younger than 30 in good health. The CDR3 bases are TGCGCCAGCAGCTTCTCAGGGTTTTCGTACGAGCAGTACTTC. It is translated as CASSFSGFSYEQYF.